The 28 T cell receptor beta chains in this list originate from one sample, sequenced in a study of CD8 T cells in ankylosing spondylitis. Study results and caveats: For ankylosing spondylitis blood, a TCR beta motif of several highly homologous variants appeared characteristic.

Their antigens are not known. TCRdb reprocessed the 5' RACE reads with MiXCR, giving one entry per CDR3 protein. The sample gives approximately 400,000 distinct CDR3 sequences, 25% to 30% of which show up once; about 1% is in the top ten. The specimen was blood, either unsorted or a sorted T cell fraction (not recorded which). Receptors originate from a male donor with ankylosing spondylitis.

This clonotype was observed a handful of times. The chain combines TRBV19 with TRBJ1-2; possible D gene TRBD1, 6 bases. Trimming cost V 5 bases and J 2 bases, with 12 bases left between them. The germline V gene encodes CDR1 LNHDA and CDR2 SQIVND (reference sequence). The CDR3 contains 14 residues. Written as DNA, the CDR3 is TGTGCCAGTAGTCGAACCAGGGGCAACTATGGCTACACCTTC. Protein product: CASSRTRGNYGYTF.

The chain employs TRBV12-3 or TRBV12-4 and TRBJ1-4; tentative D call: TRBD1 (6 bases). V lost 8 bases to trimming and J lost 7 bases, with 26 bases between them. The CDR3 sequence is 17 residues long. DNA for the CDR3: TGTGCCAGCGGGGATACAGGGAACCGGCCTTCGGGTGAAAAACTGTTTTTT. Translated: CASGDTGNRPSGEKLFF.

This sequence joins TRBV5-1 and TRBJ2-3, with D unclear. The V gene lost 4 bases and the J gene lost 5 bases, with 8 bases spanning the gap. Germline CDR1 reads SGHRS; CDR2 reads YFSETQ. The CDR3 covers 12 residues. DNA for the CDR3: TGCGCCAGCAGCCCGGACCGAGATACGCAGTATTTT. This sequence encodes CASSPDRDTQYF.

This chain connects TRBV29-1 to TRBJ2-3; D call uncertain. Trimming pared 6 bases from V and 1 base from J, leaving 14 bases between. The CDR3 totals 14 residues. CDR1 is SQVTM and CDR2 is ANQGSEA in the germline V gene. The CDR3 DNA is TGCAGCGTCGCTGGGCTGTCGGGCACAGATACGCAGTATTTT. Its protein is CSVAGLSGTDTQYF.

The gene calls are TRBV5-1 and TRBJ2-5; TRBD1 aligns across 7 bases. This CDR3 comprises 15 residues. Germline V lookup: CDR1 SGHRS, CDR2 YFSETQ. Trimming at V came to 6 bases and at J to 2 bases, leaving 10 bases not matched to a gene. The CDR3 coding sequence is TGCGCCAGCACCTCCCTTTCGGGACAGCAAGAGACCCAGTACTTC. This encodes CASTSLSGQQETQYF.

V usage is TRBV27 and J usage is TRBJ1-5; 7 bases line up with TRBD1. Germline V gene sequence: CDR1 MNHEY, CDR2 SMNVEV (reference sequence). The CDR3 is 17 residues long. J was trimmed by 5 bases and V by 3 bases; bases with no gene match: 13. CDR3 residues: CASSFPLTGQDDQPQHF. The CDR3 nucleotides are TGTGCCAGCAGTTTCCCGCTGACAGGACAGGACGATCAGCCCCAGCATTTT.

This clonotype was counted between two and nine times. The chain couples TRBV7-8 to TRBJ1-1; D is ambiguous. V lost 2 bases and J lost 3, with 13 bases in between. There are 15 residues in the CDR3. Germline-derived CDR1 and CDR2 are SGHVS and FQNEAQ. The CDR3 loop is CASSLNSGWDTEAFF. CDR3 sequence (DNA): TGTGCCAGCAGCTTAAATTCGGGGTGGGACACTGAAGCTTTCTTT.

The genes are TRBV6-5 and TRBJ2-1; no clear D gene. Trimming cost V 0 bases and J 11 bases, with 5 bases left between them. Per germline, CDR1 MNHEY and CDR2 SVGAGI. The CDR3 totals 11 residues. The DNA of the CDR3 is TGTGCCAGCAGTTACTCGGCCAAGCAGTTCTTC. Amino acids: CASSYSAKQFF.

This clonotype was seen ten or more times. The CDR3 bases are TGTGCCAGCAGCTTAGGGTCCGTCGGGACAGGTTATTACGAGCAGTACGTC. Residues: CASSLGSVGTGYYEQYV. The J gene is TRBJ2-7, the V gene TRBV7-2, with TRBD1 matching over 8 bases. V was clipped by 1 base and J by 4 bases; unmatched bases: 12. CDR3 size: 17 residues. Germline CDR1 SGHTA, CDR2 FQGNSA.

This clonotype has ten or more counts. The chain uses TRBV12-3 or TRBV12-4 and TRBJ2-1; no firm D call. Between the trimmed V and J ends, which lost 7 bases and 2 bases, there was a span of 18 bases. The CDR3 length is 16 residues. CDR3 region: CASTVMDGRTYNEQFF. The CDR3 DNA reads as TGTGCCAGCACCGTAATGGACGGACGAACCTACAATGAGCAGTTCTTC.

This clonotype was counted only a few times. The chain carries TRBV5-1 and TRBJ2-4; 14 bases agree with TRBD2. The CDR3 is made up of 18 amino acids. J gave up 1 base and V 3 bases, and 6 bases lay outside the gene matches. Germline assignment: CDR1 SGHRS and CDR2 YFSETQ. CDR3 bases: TGCGCCAGCAGCTCGACTAGCGGGAGGGCCGGTGCCAAAAACATTCAGTACTTC. Translated, it gives CASSSTSGRAGAKNIQYF. Together with reference TRBV5-1 and TRBJ2-4, the CDR3 gives the full variable domain: KAGVTQTPRYLIKTRGQQVTLSCSPISGHRSVSWYQQTPGQGLQFLFEYFSETQRNKGNFPGRFSGRQFSNSRSEMNVSTLELGDSALYLCASSSTSGRAGAKNIQYFGAGTRLSVL.

J is TRBJ2-1 and V is TRBV20-1; D might be TRBD2 (5 bases). The CDR3 sequence is 16 residues long. V was clipped by 0 bases and J by 0 bases, with 12 bases between them. Per the germline V gene, CDR1 is DFQATT and CDR2 is SNEGSKA (reference sequence). The CDR3 DNA is TGCAGTGCTAGAGATCGGACTTACCTCTCCTACAATGAGCAGTTCTTC. Translating it yields CSARDRTYLSYNEQFF.

This clonotype was counted ten times or more. V and J are TRBV14 and TRBJ1-3; D is uncertain. Germline lookup yields CDR1 SGHDN and CDR2 FVKESK. Deletions cut 6 bases from V and 3 bases from J, with 6 bases between. The CDR3 totals 12 residues. The CDR3 protein is CASRPSGNTIYF. Here the CDR3 DNA reads TGTGCCAGCAGGCCAAGTGGAAACACCATATATTTT.

This clonotype was seen a handful of times. This sequence joins TRBV29-1 and TRBJ2-3; 10 nucleotides agree with TRBD1. V lost 1 base to trimming and J lost 4 bases; unmatched junction nucleotides: 14. The CDR3 length is 18 residues. Germline V gene sequence: CDR1 SQVTM, CDR2 ANQGSEA. The CDR3 loop reads CSVEGVTGGIVSADTQYF. As DNA, the CDR3 is TGCAGCGTTGAAGGGGTGACAGGGGGCATTGTCAGCGCAGATACGCAGTATTTT.

CDR3 sequence: CASVQGTEAFF. Here the CDR3 DNA reads TGTGCCAGCGTTCAGGGAACTGAAGCTTTCTTT. The rearrangement links TRBV5-6 to TRBJ1-1; TRBD1 is a possible D gene (5 bases). The CDR3 sequence is 11 residues long. V lost 7 bases, J lost 5 bases, and 9 bases lay in between. Germline-derived CDR1 and CDR2 are SGHDT and YYEEEE.

The CDR3 protein is CASSDRTALDGYTF. The CDR3 DNA sequence: TGTGCCAGCAGTGATCGGACGGCTTTGGATGGCTACACCTTC. The chain recombines TRBV2 with TRBJ1-2; D remains ambiguous. CDR1 and CDR2 from the germline V gene are SNHLY and FYNNEI. Trimming removed 3 bases at V and 6 bases at J, with 14 bases between. CDR3 size: 14 residues.

This clonotype showed up many times. The chain couples TRBV20-1 to TRBJ2-1; D is perhaps TRBD2 (5 bases). Germline V CDR1 and CDR2: DFQATT, SNEGSKA (reference sequence). V was cut by 3 bases and J by 0 bases, with 12 bases left in between. The CDR3 contains 15 residues. CDR3 sequence (DNA): TGCAGTGCTAGCAAGGCGGGTTTCTCCTACAATGAGCAGTTCTTC. Translating it yields CSASKAGFSYNEQFF.

The sample holds a few counts of this clonotype. The genes are TRBV7-2 and TRBJ2-3, with 10 positions matching TRBD2. The CDR3 runs to 15 residues. Losses at the gene ends were 4 bases for V and 7 bases for J; bases not matched to a gene: 8. CDR1 is SGHTA and CDR2 is FQGNSA in the germline V gene. The CDR3 nucleotides read TGTGCCAGCAGCTCACCTAGCGGGAGTCTATATACGCAGTATTTT. It yields the protein CASSSPSGSLYTQYF. Complete variable domain (other parts from reference TRBV7-2 and TRBJ2-3): GAGVSQSPSNKVTEKGKDVELRCDPISGHTALYWYRQSLGQGLEFLIYFQGNSAPDKSGLPSDRFSAERTGGSVSTLTIQRTQQEDSAVYLCASSSPSGSLYTQYFGPGTRLTVL.

This chain connects TRBV7-9 to TRBJ1-1; TRBD1 matches at 8 bases. The junction had 15 bases not matched to a gene; V was cut back by 5 bases and J by 4 bases. The CDR3 covers 17 residues. Germline V lookup: CDR1 SEHNR, CDR2 FQNEAQ (reference sequence). CDR3 sequence reads: CASSAPGQVFHGTEAFF. CDR3 nucleotide sequence: TGTGCCAGCAGCGCCCCGGGACAGGTATTTCATGGCACTGAAGCTTTCTTT. The full variable domain, completed using reference TRBV7-9 and TRBJ1-1, is DTGVSQNPRHKITKRGQNVTFRCDPISEHNRLYWYRQTLGQGPEFLTYFQNEAQLEKSRLLSDRFSAERPKGSFSTLEIQRTEQGDSAMYLCASSAPGQVFHGTEAFFGQGTRLTVV.

The chain links TRBV5-1 to TRBJ2-1; TRBD2 matches 10 bases. Germline CDR1 reads SGHRS; CDR2 reads YFSETQ. The CDR3 contains 15 residues. With V trimmed by 4 bases and J by 8 bases, 9 bases remained unmatched. The CDR3 protein is CASSTTSGPLHEQFF. The CDR3 DNA sequence: TGCGCCAGCAGCACGACTAGCGGGCCCCTACATGAGCAGTTCTTC.

This rearrangement joins TRBV12-5 to TRBJ2-1, with 9 positions matching TRBD1. The CDR3 contains 15 residues. CDR1 is LGHNT, CDR2 FRNRAP, per germline. The J segment lost 10 bases and the V segment lost 5 bases, leaving 12 bases of the junction unmatched. This chain's CDR3 is CASGPGQGVGSEQFF. CDR3 DNA sequence: TGTGCTAGTGGTCCGGGACAGGGAGTTGGCAGCGAGCAGTTCTTC.

The rearrangement uses TRBV30 and TRBJ2-2; D is possibly TRBD1 (5 bases). Germline CDR1 GTSNPN, CDR2 SVGIG (reference sequence). The CDR3 loop spans 13 amino acids. The germline V and J ends were trimmed by 4 bases and 5 bases, with 11 bases remaining between them. The CDR3 bases are TGTGCCTGGAAGCAGGGTAGGACCGGGGAGCTGTTTTTT. Amino acid sequence: CAWKQGRTGELFF.

This chain uses TRBV20-1 with TRBJ2-1; D gene ambiguous. The CDR3 loop spans 13 amino acids. CDR1 DFQATT and CDR2 SNEGSKA come from the germline V gene (reference sequence). V was pared by 1 base and J by 8 bases, with 12 bases between. CDR3 sequence reads: CSARAPVRDEQFF. In DNA form, the CDR3 reads TGCAGTGCTAGAGCCCCGGTTCGAGATGAGCAGTTCTTC.

This clonotype was seen more than once but under ten times. The chain recombines TRBV27 with TRBJ2-7; 8 bases align to TRBD2. The V segment lost 3 bases and the J segment 7 bases; nucleotides outside the gene matches: 11. Per the germline V gene, CDR1 is MNHEY and CDR2 is SMNVEV (reference sequence). The CDR3 has 15 residues. The CDR3 DNA reads as TGTGCCAGCAGTTTCCAGCGGGAGACCCTCGGGGAGCAGTACTTC. This codes for CASSFQRETLGEQYF.

CDR3 bases: TGTGCCAGCAGCTTAGTTAGCGGGTACCAAGAGACCCAGTACTTC. Translated, it gives CASSLVSGYQETQYF. V gene TRBV7-9 combines with J gene TRBJ2-5; 7 bases agree with TRBD2. The CDR3 has 15 amino acids. With 1 base clipped from V and 0 bases from J, the junction kept 2 bases outside the gene matches. The V gene's germline CDR1 is SEHNR and CDR2 FQNEAQ (reference sequence).

This clonotype was seen more than once but under ten times. The chain employs TRBV18 and TRBJ1-2; no definite D call. V lost 3 bases and J 4 bases, leaving 18 bases between the germline ends. The germline V gene encodes CDR1 KGHSH and CDR2 LQKENI. This CDR3 is 16 amino acids long. This CDR3 reads CASSPTAARSGYGYTF. CDR3 nucleotide sequence: TGTGCCAGCTCACCGACGGCGGCCAGAAGTGGCTATGGCTACACCTTC.

The chain joins TRBV24-1 to TRBJ1-5, with D possibly matching TRBD1 (5 bases). There are 12 residues in the CDR3. Germline V gives CDR1 KGHDR, CDR2 SFDVKD. Trimming stripped 4 bases from V and 10 bases from J, with 10 bases between. The CDR3 bases are TGTGCCACCAGTGAGGGACTTGATCCCCAGCATTTT. This encodes CATSEGLDPQHF.

The sample holds a few counts of this clonotype. CDR3 region: CASKVQKGADTQYF. DNA for the CDR3: TGTGCCAGCAAAGTCCAAAAGGGGGCAGATACGCAGTATTTT. The chain couples TRBV11-2 to TRBJ2-3; a possible D gene is TRBD1 (6 bases). The germline V gene has CDR1 SGHAT and CDR2 FQNNGV. Deletions cut 7 bases from V and 4 bases from J, with 15 bases between. CDR3 size: 14 residues.